Listed below are T cell receptor beta chains from one sample, sequenced in a study of cytomegalovirus exposure and HLA in healthy donors. Measured with immunoSEQ multiplex PCR; TCRdb has only the in-frame clones, and not every one. The table lists 150,000 to 200,000 clones, less than 90% of them singletons, with about 4% in the top ten. The source material was PBMCs. The receptors stem from a man aged 50 or older in good health and CMV-seropositive. Both conserved end residues are part of each CDR3. Each record gives: clone size, D gene, V gene, CDR3 length, J gene, CDR3 DNA, CDR3 protein. D genes are given only for firm matches. Not all rows give a size; the values are once, few, many and, for expanded clones, a class.

size: once
D: NA
V: TRBV11-1
length: 16
J: TRBJ2-2
DNA: TGTGCCAGCAGCTTAGGGGTGGACAGGAACACCGGGGAGCTGTTTTTT
CDR3: CASSLGVDRNTGELFF

size: NA
D: NA
V: TRBV10-3
length: 13
J: TRBJ1-2
DNA: TGTGCCATCAGCCCCTCAGACAGGAGCGGCTACACCTTC
CDR3: CAISPSDRSGYTF

size: NA
D: NA
V: TRBV6-4
length: 15
J: TRBJ1-4
DNA: TGTGCCAGCAGCCAACACGGGGGAGATAATGAAAAACTGTTTTTT
CDR3: CASSQHGGDNEKLFF

size: NA
D: NA
V: TRBV19
length: 13
J: TRBJ2-7
DNA: TGTGCCAGTGCACTAGCGAGGGGGGGCGAGCAGTACTTC
CDR3: CASALARGGEQYF

size: NA
D: NA
V: TRBV6-4
length: 15
J: TRBJ1-2
DNA: TGTGCCAGCAGTTATGATGGCGGGAACCGATATGGCTACACCTTC
CDR3: CASSYDGGNRYGYTF

size: NA
D: TRBD2
V: TRBV27
length: 20
J: TRBJ2-1
DNA: TGTGCCAGCTCGAGGGTCCAAGGGCGGACTAGCTCGAGCTCCTACAATGAGCAGTTCTTC
CDR3: CASSRVQGRTSSSSYNEQFF

size: NA
D: TRBD1
V: TRBV5-4
length: 16
J: TRBJ1-4
DNA: TGTGCCAGCAGCTTGGGCCGGGACAGAACTAATGAAAAACTGTTTTTT
CDR3: CASSLGRDRTNEKLFF

size: NA
D: NA
V: TRBV7-9
length: 11
J: TRBJ1-1
DNA: TGTGCCGACTCGGGAGCCACTGAAGCTTTCTTT
CDR3: CADSGATEAFF

size: once
D: TRBD2
V: TRBV4-1
length: 15
J: TRBJ2-5
DNA: TGCGCCAGCAGCCAAGACAAGCGGGGTGGGGAGACCCAGTACTTC
CDR3: CASSQDKRGGETQYF

size: NA
D: TRBD2
V: TRBV19
length: 14
J: TRBJ2-2
DNA: TGTGCCAGTAGTCGGACTAGCGGCACCGGGGAGCTGTTTTTT
CDR3: CASSRTSGTGELFF

size: NA
D: NA
V: TRBV15
length: 15
J: TRBJ1-2
DNA: TGTGCCACCAGCAGAGTTTCGTGGGGGGGTGGAGGCTACACCTTC
CDR3: CATSRVSWGGGGYTF

size: once
D: TRBD1
V: TRBV28
length: 16
J: TRBJ1-5
DNA: TGTGCCAGCAGACCTCATCGCGGACAGGCCCTTCAGCCCCAGCATTTT
CDR3: CASRPHRGQALQPQHF

size: NA
D: NA
V: TRBV7-6
length: 16
J: TRBJ2-2
DNA: TGTGCCAGCAGCTTAGCGACGGGATGGGGCACCGGGGAGCTGTTTTTT
CDR3: CASSLATGWGTGELFF

size: once
D: NA
V: TRBV5-1
length: 13
J: TRBJ2-3
DNA: TGCGCCAGCAGCTTGCTCCTCTACGATACGCAGTATTTT
CDR3: CASSLLLYDTQYF

size: NA
D: NA
V: TRBV5-1
length: 16
J: TRBJ1-4
DNA: TGCGCCAGCAGCTCGAACGGGGGACGGATAAATGAAAAACTGTTTTTT
CDR3: CASSSNGGRINEKLFF

size: once
D: NA
V: TRBV9
length: 13
J: TRBJ2-5
DNA: TGTGCCAGCAGCGTATCCTTCGGGGAGACCCAGTACTTC
CDR3: CASSVSFGETQYF

size: few
D: NA
V: TRBV4-2
length: 15
J: TRBJ1-4
DNA: TGTGCCAGCAGCCAAGAAGGACAGAGAAATGAAAAACTGTTTTTT
CDR3: CASSQEGQRNEKLFF

size: NA
D: NA
V: TRBV15
length: 14
J: TRBJ2-2
DNA: TGTGCCACCAGCAGAGATCGGGGGACCGGGGAGCTGTTTTTT
CDR3: CATSRDRGTGELFF

size: NA
D: NA
V: TRBV7-7
length: 16
J: TRBJ2-5
DNA: TGTGCTAGCAGCTTAGGGGTTATACAGGCCAGAGAGACCCAGTACTTC
CDR3: CASSLGVIQARETQYF

size: NA
D: NA
V: TRBV6-1
length: 15
J: TRBJ1-6
DNA: TGTGCCAGCGACAACAGGAGCTCCTATAATTCACCCCTCCACTTT
CDR3: CASDNRSSYNSPLHF

size: NA
D: NA
V: TRBV5-1
length: 14
J: TRBJ2-7
DNA: TGCGCCAGCAGCTTGGGACCGACATTTGAAGAGCAGTACTTC
CDR3: CASSLGPTFEEQYF

size: NA
D: NA
V: TRBV5-1
length: 13
J: TRBJ2-3
DNA: TGCGCCAGCAGCTTGGGCTACACAGATACGCAGTATTTT
CDR3: CASSLGYTDTQYF

size: NA
D: NA
V: TRBV7-2
length: 12
J: TRBJ1-2
DNA: TGTGCCAGCAGCTTATCAGGAAACGGCTACACCTTC
CDR3: CASSLSGNGYTF

size: once
D: TRBD1
V: TRBV6-6
length: 15
J: TRBJ2-3
DNA: TGTGCCAGCAGCACGACAGGGGGCGGGACAGATACGCAGTATTTT
CDR3: CASSTTGGGTDTQYF

size: NA
D: TRBD2
V: TRBV28
length: 16
J: TRBJ2-1
DNA: TGTGCCAGCAGTGCCCCGGGACTAGTCCCCTACAATGAGCAGTTCTTC
CDR3: CASSAPGLVPYNEQFF

size: NA
D: NA
V: TRBV5-6
length: 13
J: TRBJ1-2
DNA: TGTGCCAGCCTCCGTTCTGGGGCCTATGGCTACACCTTC
CDR3: CASLRSGAYGYTF

size: NA
D: NA
V: TRBV11-2
length: 15
J: TRBJ2-3
DNA: TGTGCCAGCAGCCCACGACAGTCGTGGCCAGATACGCAGTATTTT
CDR3: CASSPRQSWPDTQYF